This TCR beta chain was observed in a study of blood T cell repertoires in COVID-19. On the study more broadly: Acute-phase and convalescent COVID-19 samples originated in the United States, Italy and Spain.

This CDR3 is 12 amino acids long. Trimming left V 5 bases short and J 8 bases short, with 11 bases between. This table comes from immunoSEQ multiplex PCR, and its TCRdb copy is limited to in-frame clones, with some not included. The sample holds a few hundred thousand clones, around 87% seen once. The V gene is TRBV12-3 or TRBV12-4, the J gene TRBJ2-3, with D hard to call. The sequenced sample consisted of peripheral blood. This TCR derives from a woman aged 45-60 years with COVID-19, enrolled during active disease. CDR3 sequence (DNA): TGTGCCAGCAGTACTCAGGTACCTACGCAGTATTTT. Translating gives CASSTQVPTQYF.